Sequencing of this T cell receptor beta chain was carried out in a study of blood T cell repertoires in COVID-19 (dated by TCRdb to 2020 to 2022). About the study as a whole: The collaborator samples originated in the United States, Italy and Spain and spanned the acute and convalescent phases of COVID-19. The material from the prospective study consisted of cDNA or gDNA derived from T cells, B-cell-depleted T cells, or PBMCs. Subjects who had been exposed to COVID-19, were actively infected with it, or had recovered from it provided the deeply sampled blood TCRbeta repertoires that made up the dataset. The repertoires were made available in a free public database intended to serve as a resource for research on the immune response to SARS-CoV-2. The samples were drawn from the first 160 participants of the ongoing ImmuneRACE study and from 1,254 subjects provided by 6 global collaborators. The sample metadata nearly always contained a de-identified subject ID, COVID-19 status, age in years and sex. HLA class I and class II types, where available, came from metadata supplied by the sample provider rather than from assay-based typing. Results and caveats for the whole study, not just this receptor: How much clinical and demographic metadata was included differed by source and by participant, and the metadata was provided uncurated.

The germline V gene specifies MDHEN as CDR1 and SYDVKM as CDR2. The CDR3 numbers 15 residues from cysteine through phenylalanine. The only DNA kept is the CDR3, 45 bases in frame from the first base. V was cut back by 4 bases and J by 0 bases, leaving a gap of 12 bases between them. TCRbeta CDR3 regions were amplified from genomic DNA by means of the immunoSEQ Assay, a bias-controlled multiplex PCR. For the original study's pipeline: The number of nucleated cells in each sample was estimated from the amplification of reference gene primers within the assay. To quantify the absolute abundance of each unique TCRbeta CDR3 rearrangement, sequence reads were collapsed and filtered. For each sample, productive Simpson clonality was calculated as the square root of Simpson's diversity index over productive rearrangements. The clones in this table, taken by TCRdb from immuneACCESS, are in-frame only. Not every clone is retained; where verified, under half of the shortfall comes from an unresolved V gene, and the cause of the rest is unknown. V and J calls and clone size follow that table, whereas D and trimming were derived from the DNA. In all, the sample holds 150,000 to 200,000 clones, and roughly 83% of those were seen once. Of the sample, 2.5% to 3% falls within the top ten clones.

Each collaborating institution followed its own protocols to collect whole blood in K2EDTA tubes. For TCRbeta analysis, collaborators shipped samples as frozen whole blood, isolated PBMCs, or DNA extracted from either of those sample types. With respect to this clone: Its antigen remains undetermined. The input lacks base qualities; no much larger clone sits a single base away. The same CDR3 also results from other DNA sequences found in this sample.

This receptor chain uses TRBV28 and TRBJ1-2; the D gene is perhaps TRBD1, on 6 matching bases. The sample comprised peripheral blood. The TCR was taken from a woman between 55 and 75 years old with acute or convalescent COVID-19. The CDR3 sequence is CASSSTGRANYGYTF. The nucleotide sequence reads as follows: TGTGCCAGCAGTTCAACAGGGCGAGCTAACTATGGCTACACCTTC.